What follows are 30 T cell receptor beta chains derived from one specimen sequenced in a study of T cell responses to AZD1222 COVID-19 vaccine. Some clones are missing from TCRdb's copy, which holds only in-frame ones; the method was immunoSEQ multiplex PCR. This sample has 84,000 or so clones, with about nine tenths found just once. The source was peripheral blood, collected on day 0 of AZD1222 vaccination. These receptors came from an adult in good health.

The chain couples TRBV29-1 to TRBJ2-2, with unresolved D. V dropped 7 bases and J dropped 8 bases, with 14 bases sitting between them. This CDR3 contains 12 residues. Germline assignment: CDR1 SQVTM and CDR2 ANQGSEA. CDR3 region: CSGHSSLGELFF. DNA of the CDR3: TGCAGCGGTCACTCAAGTTTGGGGGAGCTGTTTTTT.

V gene TRBV20-1 combines with J gene TRBJ1-1, with D perhaps matching TRBD1 (5 bases). V lost 6 bases, J lost 3 bases, and 8 bases lay in between. The CDR3 runs to 11 residues. Per germline, CDR1 DFQATT and CDR2 SNEGSKA (reference sequence). The CDR3 loop is CSARGDTEAFF. The CDR3 DNA reads TGCAGTGCGAGGGGTGACACTGAAGCTTTCTTT.

The genes are TRBV19 and TRBJ1-3; D is uncertain. Germline V gives CDR1 LNHDA, CDR2 SQIVND (reference sequence). This CDR3 comprises 16 residues. V dropped 3 bases and J dropped 1 base, with 13 bases sitting between them. CDR3 residues: CASSISFIASGNTIYF. The DNA of the CDR3 is TGTGCCAGTAGTATTAGTTTCATAGCTTCTGGAAACACCATATATTTT. The whole variable domain, remainder taken from reference TRBV19 and TRBJ1-3, is DGGITQSPKYLFRKEGQNVTLSCEQNLNHDAMYWYRQDPGQGLRLIYYSQIVNDFQKGDIAEGYSVSREKKESFPLTVTSAQKNPTAFYLCASSISFIASGNTIYFGEGSWLTVV.

The chain is built from TRBV7-9 and TRBJ1-1; D call uncertain. CDR1 and CDR2 (germline): SEHNR, FQNEAQ (reference sequence). Deletions cut 1 base from V and 1 base from J, with 7 bases between. This CDR3 spans 14 amino acids. The CDR3 spells CASSLDRWNTEAFF. CDR3 nucleotide sequence: TGTGCCAGCAGCTTAGACCGCTGGAACACTGAAGCTTTCTTT.

This clone was picked up one time. This sequence joins TRBV6-5 and TRBJ2-1; 14 bases map to TRBD2. The length of the CDR3 is 15 residues. The germline V gene has CDR1 MNHEY and CDR2 SVGAGI. The J segment lost 10 bases and the V segment lost 7 bases, leaving 9 bases of the junction unmatched. The DNA of the CDR3 is TGTGCCAGCAAGGAGGGACTAGCGGGAGCGGGGGAGCAGTTCTTC. Amino acids: CASKEGLAGAGEQFF.

This clone came up once. The chain combines TRBV18 with TRBJ1-1; 9 bases are a match to TRBD1. V was clipped by 4 bases and J by 2 bases; unmatched bases: 2. CDR1 is KGHSH and CDR2 is LQKENI in the germline V gene. There are 14 residues in the CDR3. CDR3 in amino acids: CASSRDRANTEAFF. CDR3 bases: TGTGCCAGCTCACGGGACAGGGCCAACACTGAAGCTTTCTTT.

This chain connects TRBV5-5 to TRBJ1-4; a possible D gene is TRBD1 (5 bases). Trimming took 0 bases from V and 11 from J, leaving 8 bases between them. CDR1 is SGHKS, CDR2 YYEKEE, per germline (reference sequence). This CDR3 comprises 12 residues. CDR3 sequence: CASSLVGGKLFF. The CDR3 DNA follows: TGTGCCAGCAGCTTGGTTGGGGGGAAACTGTTTTTT.

The chain uses TRBV7-9 and TRBJ2-1, with 16 nucleotides matching TRBD2. V was clipped by 5 bases and J by 8 bases; unmatched bases: 6. Per the germline V gene, CDR1 is SEHNR and CDR2 is FQNEAQ (reference sequence). CDR3 length: 16 amino acids. CDR3 in DNA: TGTGCCAGCAGCCCTGGGACTAGCGGGAGGGGGGATGAGCAGTTCTTC. Protein: CASSPGTSGRGDEQFF.

This chain uses TRBV7-2 with TRBJ2-1; unclear D gene. CDR1 and CDR2 from the germline V gene are SGHTA and FQGNSA. Trimming left V 2 bases short and J 9 bases short, with 8 bases between. The CDR3 length is 12 residues. The CDR3 loop reads CASSLRVGEQFF. CDR3 sequence (DNA): TGTGCCAGCAGCTTAAGGGTCGGTGAGCAGTTCTTC.

This clone was seen just once. The V call is TRBV5-1, the J call TRBJ2-1, with 9 bases that match TRBD2. CDR1 is SGHRS and CDR2 is YFSETQ in the germline V gene. The length of the CDR3 is 19 residues. Trimming cost V 4 bases and J 5 bases; bases outside gene matches: 19. CDR3 amino acids: CASSSDVVSSGEQDNEQFF. The CDR3 region has the DNA TGCGCCAGCAGCAGCGACGTCGTGTCTAGCGGGGAACAGGACAATGAGCAGTTCTTC.

The chain joins TRBV10-2 to TRBJ1-1; D ambiguous. V was clipped by 8 bases and J by 4 bases, with 8 bases between them. The length of the CDR3 is 11 residues. Looked up from germline, CDR1 is WSHSY and CDR2 is SAAADI. CDR3 bases: TGCGCCAGCGGGCAGGCCACTGAAGCTTTCTTT. The encoded protein is CASGQATEAFF.

This chain links TRBV24-1 with TRBJ2-1, with 13 positions matching TRBD2. The CDR3 extends over 15 amino acids. The V and J ends lost 3 bases and 8 bases, in that order; junction bases with no gene match: 3. Germline V gives CDR1 KGHDR, CDR2 SFDVKD. The CDR3 DNA sequence: TGTGCCACCAGTGATCCGACTAGCGGGAGGTATGAGCAGTTCTTC. Amino acid sequence: CATSDPTSGRYEQFF.

This chain links TRBV2 with TRBJ2-1; 12 bases align to TRBD2. Germline V CDR1 and CDR2: SNHLY, FYNNEI. V dropped 6 bases and J dropped 6; count of bases not matched to a gene: 6. CDR3 length equals 15 residues. In nucleotides, the CDR3 is TGTGCCAGCAGCCCTCAGACTAGCGGGGGCAATGAGCAGTTCTTC. Translating gives CASSPQTSGGNEQFF. Full variable domain (outside the CDR3, taken from reference TRBV2 and TRBJ2-1): EPEVTQTPSHQVTQMGQEVILRCVPISNHLYFYWYRQILGQKVEFLVSFYNNEISEKSEIFDDQFSVERPDGSNFTLKIRSTKLEDSAMYFCASSPQTSGGNEQFFGPGTRLTVL.

This clone has only one observation. CDR3 coding DNA: TGTGCCAGTAGTACCAACAGGGGTGGAAAGACAGATACGCAGTATTTT. Amino acid sequence: CASSTNRGGKTDTQYF. The chain joins TRBV19 to TRBJ2-3, with TRBD1 matching 7 bases. The CDR3 is made up of 16 amino acids. Per germline, CDR1 LNHDA and CDR2 SQIVND (reference sequence). Losses at the gene ends were 4 bases for V and 3 bases for J; bases not matched to a gene: 10.

The chain uses TRBV5-1 and TRBJ2-3, with D possibly TRBD2 on 5 matching bases. The CDR3 extends over 13 amino acids. V lost 5 bases to trimming and J lost 1 base, with 8 bases between them. The germline gives CDR1 SGHRS, CDR2 YFSETQ. CDR3 protein: CASRNGGTDTQYF. CDR3 sequence (DNA): TGCGCCAGCAGGAACGGGGGCACAGATACGCAGTATTTT.

The gene calls are TRBV7-2 and TRBJ1-6, with D perhaps TRBD1 (6 bases). From germline, CDR1 is SGHTA and CDR2 FQGNSA. V was trimmed by 6 bases and J by 7 bases, leaving 13 bases between them. The CDR3 is 14 amino acids. The CDR3: CASSRGQPNSPLHF. For the CDR3, the DNA is TGTGCCAGCAGTCGAGGACAGCCAAATTCACCCCTCCACTTT.

The rearrangement links TRBV12-3 or TRBV12-4 to TRBJ1-5; D is perhaps TRBD1 (6 bases). V was trimmed by 5 bases and J by 7 bases, leaving 12 bases between them. The CDR3 sequence is 13 residues long. The CDR3 sequence: CASSAHQGQPQHF. CDR3 nucleotides: TGTGCCAGCAGTGCGCACCAGGGGCAGCCCCAGCATTTT.

This clone was seen only a few times. The chain recombines TRBV5-1 with TRBJ2-3; 11 nucleotides line up with TRBD1. With V trimmed by 2 bases and J by 0 bases, 5 bases remained unmatched. Germline V CDR1 and CDR2: SGHRS, YFSETQ. CDR3 length: 17 amino acids. CDR3 sequence (DNA): TGCGCCAGCAGCTTTGCCGGGACAGGGGGTAGCACAGATACGCAGTATTTT. Translated, it gives CASSFAGTGGSTDTQYF.

This chain joins TRBV18 and TRBJ1-5; no definite D call. The CDR3 sequence is 14 residues long. V was shortened by 2 bases and J by 5 bases, with 10 bases between the two germline ends. The germline V gene has CDR1 KGHSH and CDR2 LQKENI. CDR3 DNA: TGTGCCAGCTCACCATTCCACGTCGATCAGCCCCAGCATTTT. As protein: CASSPFHVDQPQHF.

In DNA, the CDR3 is TGTGCCAGTAGTATGGGTCCCCTCACAGATACGCAGTATTTT. This translates into CASSMGPLTDTQYF. V usage is TRBV19 and J usage is TRBJ2-3; D gene uncertain. Germline lookup yields CDR1 LNHDA and CDR2 SQIVND (reference sequence). This CDR3 has 14 residues. Trimming took 3 bases from V and 2 from J, leaving 9 bases between them. The full variable domain, with the rest looked up from reference TRBV19 and TRBJ2-3, is DGGITQSPKYLFRKEGQNVTLSCEQNLNHDAMYWYRQDPGQGLRLIYYSQIVNDFQKGDIAEGYSVSREKKESFPLTVTSAQKNPTAFYLCASSMGPLTDTQYFGPGTRLTVL.

The rearrangement joins TRBV7-9 to TRBJ2-3, with D perhaps given as TRBD1 or TRBD2 (6 bases each). This CDR3 is built from 16 residues. CDR1 and CDR2 (germline): SEHNR, FQNEAQ (reference sequence). Trimming cost V 3 bases and J 3 bases, with 16 bases left between them. The CDR3 protein is CASSFPDKGGTDTQYF. CDR3 DNA: TGTGCCAGCAGCTTCCCAGATAAGGGGGGAACAGATACGCAGTATTTT.

The chain couples TRBV4-3 to TRBJ1-3; no clear D gene. The CDR3 runs to 13 residues. The germline CDR1 and CDR2 sequences are LGHNA and YSLEER. V lost 0 bases, J lost 7 bases, and 7 bases lay in between. CDR3 coding DNA: TGCGCCAGCAGCCAAGAGAGAGCGAACACCATATATTTT. Amino acid sequence: CASSQERANTIYF.

The chain recombines TRBV6-5 with TRBJ2-1; the match to TRBD1 covers 9 bases. V lost 1 base and J lost 9; bases outside the gene matches: 7. The CDR3 contains 15 residues. The germline CDR1 and CDR2 sequences are MNHEY and SVGAGI. The CDR3 DNA reads TGTGCCAGCAGTTACTTACAGGGGGCGCCGACTGAGCAGTTCTTC. It translates to CASSYLQGAPTEQFF.

V usage is TRBV2 and J usage is TRBJ1-6; tentative D call: TRBD1 (6 bases). Per the germline V gene, CDR1 is SNHLY and CDR2 is FYNNEI. The CDR3 is 14 amino acids. V lost 5 bases to trimming and J lost 4 bases, with 9 bases between them. CDR3 nucleotides: TGTGCCAGCAGTCTCGGACAGTATAATTCACCCCTCCACTTT. Translating gives CASSLGQYNSPLHF.

Written as DNA, the CDR3 is TGTGCCAGCAGTTACGGCGGGACCTACAATGAGCAGTTCTTC. It translates to CASSYGGTYNEQFF. The rearrangement links TRBV6-2 or TRBV6-3 to TRBJ2-1, with D perhaps TRBD2 (6 bases). Trimming removed 2 bases at V and 2 bases at J, with 7 bases between. The length of the CDR3 is 14 residues. The germline V gene has CDR1 MNHEY and CDR2 SVGEGT.

The gene calls are TRBV28 and TRBJ2-3, with 7 nucleotides matching TRBD2. In germline, CDR1 is MDHEN, CDR2 SYDVKM. This CDR3 is built from 15 residues. The ends lost 5 bases at V and 3 bases at J; junction bases unmatched: 8. The CDR3, as DNA: TGTGCCAGCAGTCCACTAGCGCGTGGGACAGATACGCAGTATTTT. Its translation: CASSPLARGTDTQYF.

J is TRBJ1-2 and V is TRBV6-5; 7 bases map to TRBD1. V shed 2 bases and J 7 bases; nucleotides not matched to a gene: 7. The CDR3 sequence is 14 residues long. Looked up from germline, CDR1 is MNHEY and CDR2 is SVGAGI. CDR3 DNA: TGTGCCAGCAGTTACGACAGGGAGTCGCGTGGCTACACCTTC. Protein: CASSYDRESRGYTF.

V is TRBV4-1 and J is TRBJ1-2; D perhaps matches TRBD1 (6 bases). Trimming pared 2 bases from V and 3 bases from J, leaving 13 bases between. CDR1 and CDR2 from the germline V gene are MGHRA and YSYEKL. CDR3 length: 15 amino acids. CDR3 DNA sequence: TGCGCCAGCAGCCAACCCTACAGGGAGTACTATGGCTACACCTTC. This sequence encodes CASSQPYREYYGYTF.

The chain is built from TRBV19 and TRBJ2-5; 10 positions match TRBD1. This CDR3 spans 15 amino acids. Germline CDR1 reads LNHDA; CDR2 reads SQIVND (reference sequence). Trimming removed 5 bases from V and 5 bases from J; junction bases left unmatched: 8. This CDR3 reads CASSARQGAWETQYF. In nucleotides, the CDR3 is TGTGCCAGTAGTGCTCGACAGGGGGCCTGGGAGACCCAGTACTTC.

This clone was found once. The gene calls are TRBV30 and TRBJ1-1; D unclear. This CDR3 is 12 amino acids long. CDR1 is GTSNPN and CDR2 is SVGIG in the germline V gene (reference sequence). Trimming cost V 0 bases and J 10 bases, with 12 bases left between them. The CDR3 is CAWSVRTPAAFF. The CDR3 DNA sequence: TGTGCCTGGAGTGTACGAACCCCGGCAGCTTTCTTT.